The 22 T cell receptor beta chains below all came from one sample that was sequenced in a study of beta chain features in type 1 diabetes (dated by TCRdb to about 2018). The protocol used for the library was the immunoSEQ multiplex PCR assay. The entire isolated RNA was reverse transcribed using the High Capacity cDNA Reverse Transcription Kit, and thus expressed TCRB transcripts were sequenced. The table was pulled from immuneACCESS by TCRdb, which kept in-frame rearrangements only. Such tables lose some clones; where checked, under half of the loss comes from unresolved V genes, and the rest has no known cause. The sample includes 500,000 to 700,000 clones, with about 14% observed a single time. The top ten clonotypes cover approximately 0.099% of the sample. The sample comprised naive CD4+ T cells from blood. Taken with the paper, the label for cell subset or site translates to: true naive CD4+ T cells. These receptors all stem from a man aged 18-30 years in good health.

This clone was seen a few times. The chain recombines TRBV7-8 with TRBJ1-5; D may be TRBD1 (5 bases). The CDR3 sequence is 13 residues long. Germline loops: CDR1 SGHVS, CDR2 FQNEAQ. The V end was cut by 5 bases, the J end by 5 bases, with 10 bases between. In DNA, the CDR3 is TGTGCCAGCAGCAGACAGCGCGATCAGCCCCAGCATTTT. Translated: CASSRQRDQPQHF.

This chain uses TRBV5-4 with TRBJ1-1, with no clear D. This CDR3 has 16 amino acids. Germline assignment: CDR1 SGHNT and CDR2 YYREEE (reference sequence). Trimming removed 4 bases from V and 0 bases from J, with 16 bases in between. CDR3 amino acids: CASSLPDRPVNTEAFF. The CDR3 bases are TGTGCCAGCAGCCTCCCGGATAGGCCCGTGAACACTGAAGCTTTCTTT.

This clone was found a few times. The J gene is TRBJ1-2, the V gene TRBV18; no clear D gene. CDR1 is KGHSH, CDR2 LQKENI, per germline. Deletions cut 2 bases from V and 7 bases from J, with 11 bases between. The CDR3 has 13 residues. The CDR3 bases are TGTGCCAGCTCACCAGTCCAGCCGGGTGGCTACACCTTC. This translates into CASSPVQPGGYTF.

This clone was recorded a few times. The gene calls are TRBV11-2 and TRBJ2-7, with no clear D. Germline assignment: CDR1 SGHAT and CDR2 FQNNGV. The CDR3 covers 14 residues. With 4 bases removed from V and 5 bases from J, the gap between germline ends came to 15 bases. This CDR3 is CASSSWTDSDEQYF. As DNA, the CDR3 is TGTGCCAGCAGCTCTTGGACGGATTCGGACGAGCAGTACTTC.

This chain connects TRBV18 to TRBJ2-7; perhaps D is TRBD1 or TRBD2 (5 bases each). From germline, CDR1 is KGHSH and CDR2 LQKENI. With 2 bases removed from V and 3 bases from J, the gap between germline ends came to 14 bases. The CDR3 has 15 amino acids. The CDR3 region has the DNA TGTGCCAGCTCACCATCGAGAGGGGATTACTACGAGCAGTACTTC. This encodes CASSPSRGDYYEQYF.

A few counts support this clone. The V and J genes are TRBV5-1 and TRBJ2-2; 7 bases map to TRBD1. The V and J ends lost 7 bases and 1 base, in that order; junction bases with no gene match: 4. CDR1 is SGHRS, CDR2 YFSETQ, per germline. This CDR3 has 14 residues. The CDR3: CASGRQGNTGELFF. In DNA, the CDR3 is TGCGCCAGCGGCCGACAGGGGAACACCGGGGAGCTGTTTTTT. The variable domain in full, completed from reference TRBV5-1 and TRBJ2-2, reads KAGVTQTPRYLIKTRGQQVTLSCSPISGHRSVSWYQQTPGQGLQFLFEYFSETQRNKGNFPGRFSGRQFSNSRSEMNVSTLELGDSALYLCASGRQGNTGELFFGEGSRLTVL.

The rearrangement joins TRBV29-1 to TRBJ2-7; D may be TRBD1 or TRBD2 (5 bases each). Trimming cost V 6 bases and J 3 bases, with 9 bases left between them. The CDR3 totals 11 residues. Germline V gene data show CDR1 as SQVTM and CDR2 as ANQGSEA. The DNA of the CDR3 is TGCAGCGTCGAGGGGATCTACGAGCAGTACTTC. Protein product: CSVEGIYEQYF.

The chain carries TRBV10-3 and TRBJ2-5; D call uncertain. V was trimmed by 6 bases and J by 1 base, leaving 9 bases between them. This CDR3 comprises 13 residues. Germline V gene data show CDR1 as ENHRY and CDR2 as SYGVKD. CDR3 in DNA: TGTGCCATCAGGGGGTCACCCCAAGAGACCCAGTACTTC. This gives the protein CAIRGSPQETQYF.

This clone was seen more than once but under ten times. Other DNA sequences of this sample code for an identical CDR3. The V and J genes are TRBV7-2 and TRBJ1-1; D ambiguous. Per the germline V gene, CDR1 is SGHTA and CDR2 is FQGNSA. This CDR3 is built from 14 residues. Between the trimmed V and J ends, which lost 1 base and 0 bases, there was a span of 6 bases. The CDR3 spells CASSLGQLNTEAFF. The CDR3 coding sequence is TGTGCCAGCAGCTTAGGTCAGCTGAACACTGAAGCTTTCTTT.

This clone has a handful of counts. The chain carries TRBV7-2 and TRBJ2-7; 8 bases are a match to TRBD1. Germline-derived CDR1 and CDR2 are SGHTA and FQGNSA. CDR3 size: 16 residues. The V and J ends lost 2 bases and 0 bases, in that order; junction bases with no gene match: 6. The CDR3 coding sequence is TGTGCCAGCAGCTTAAACCTGCAGGGGGCCTCCTACGAGCAGTACTTC. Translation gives CASSLNLQGASYEQYF.

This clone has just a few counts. As DNA, the CDR3 is TGTGCCAGCAGCCTCCTAGGAGTCGGGGCCTACGAGCAGTACTTC. It codes for CASSLLGVGAYEQYF. The rearrangement uses TRBV7-2 and TRBJ2-7, with a tentative D call TRBD2 (5 bases). CDR1 is SGHTA, CDR2 FQGNSA, per germline. V was clipped by 5 bases and J by 2 bases, with 16 bases between them. The CDR3 covers 15 residues.

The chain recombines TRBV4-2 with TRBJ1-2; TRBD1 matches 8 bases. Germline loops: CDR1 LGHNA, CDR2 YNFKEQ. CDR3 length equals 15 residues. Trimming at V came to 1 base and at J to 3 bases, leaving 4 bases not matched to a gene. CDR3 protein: CASSQAAGGDYGYTF. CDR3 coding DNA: TGTGCCAGCAGCCAAGCGGCAGGGGGCGACTATGGCTACACCTTC.

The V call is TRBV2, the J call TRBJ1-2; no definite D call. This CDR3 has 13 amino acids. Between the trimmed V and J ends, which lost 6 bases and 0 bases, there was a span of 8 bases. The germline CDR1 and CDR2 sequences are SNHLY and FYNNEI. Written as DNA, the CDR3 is TGTGCCAGCAGGGTAGGAGCTAACTATGGCTACACCTTC. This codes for CASRVGANYGYTF. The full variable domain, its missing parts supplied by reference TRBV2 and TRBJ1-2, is EPEVTQTPSHQVTQMGQEVILRCVPISNHLYFYWYRQILGQKVEFLVSFYNNEISEKSEIFDDQFSVERPDGSNFTLKIRSTKLEDSAMYFCASRVGANYGYTFGSGTRLTVV.

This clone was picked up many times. The CDR3 sequence is CAIREVTAGELFF. CDR3 nucleotides: TGTGCCATCAGGGAGGTGACCGCCGGGGAGCTGTTTTTT. The genes are TRBV10-3 and TRBJ2-2; weak D call: TRBD2 (5 bases). The V gene's germline CDR1 is ENHRY and CDR2 SYGVKD. This CDR3 is built from 13 residues. Trimming took off 6 bases at V and 6 bases at J, with 11 bases between the two ends.

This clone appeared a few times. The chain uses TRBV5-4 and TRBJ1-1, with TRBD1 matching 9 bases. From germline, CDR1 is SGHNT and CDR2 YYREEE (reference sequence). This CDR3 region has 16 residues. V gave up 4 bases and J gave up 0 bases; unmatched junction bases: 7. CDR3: CASSQGQGHMNTEAFF. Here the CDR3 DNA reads TGTGCCAGCAGCCAAGGACAGGGGCACATGAACACTGAAGCTTTCTTT.

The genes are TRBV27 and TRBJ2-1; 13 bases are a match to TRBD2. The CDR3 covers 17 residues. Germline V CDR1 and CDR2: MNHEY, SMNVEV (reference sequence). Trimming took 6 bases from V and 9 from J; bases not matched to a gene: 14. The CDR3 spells CASSSRAGLAGVSEQFF. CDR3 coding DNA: TGTGCCAGCAGCTCAAGGGCTGGACTAGCGGGAGTGAGTGAGCAGTTCTTC.

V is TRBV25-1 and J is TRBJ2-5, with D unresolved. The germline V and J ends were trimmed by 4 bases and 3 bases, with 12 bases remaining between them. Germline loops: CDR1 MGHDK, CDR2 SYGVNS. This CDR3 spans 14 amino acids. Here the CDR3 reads CASSALGQEETQYF. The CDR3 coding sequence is TGTGCCAGCAGTGCCCTAGGGCAGGAAGAGACCCAGTACTTC.

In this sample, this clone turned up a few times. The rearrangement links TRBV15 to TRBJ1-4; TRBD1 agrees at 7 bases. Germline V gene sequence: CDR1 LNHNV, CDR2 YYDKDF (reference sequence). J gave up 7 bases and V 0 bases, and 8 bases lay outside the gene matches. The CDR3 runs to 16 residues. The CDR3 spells CATSRDPTGSGEKLFF. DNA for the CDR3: TGTGCCACCAGCAGAGACCCGACAGGGTCGGGTGAAAAACTGTTTTTT.

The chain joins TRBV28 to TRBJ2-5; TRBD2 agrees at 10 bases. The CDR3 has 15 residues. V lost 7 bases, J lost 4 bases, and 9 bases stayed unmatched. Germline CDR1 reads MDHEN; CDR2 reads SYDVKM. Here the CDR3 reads CASTGWLAGAETQYF. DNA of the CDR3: TGTGCCAGCACAGGCTGGCTAGCGGGAGCAGAGACCCAGTACTTC.

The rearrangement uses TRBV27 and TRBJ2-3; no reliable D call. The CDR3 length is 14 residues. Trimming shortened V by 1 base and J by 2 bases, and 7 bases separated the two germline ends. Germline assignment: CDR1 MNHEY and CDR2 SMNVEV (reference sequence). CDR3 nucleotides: TGTGCCAGCAGTTTATTAGGTTCCACAGATACGCAGTATTTT. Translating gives CASSLLGSTDTQYF.

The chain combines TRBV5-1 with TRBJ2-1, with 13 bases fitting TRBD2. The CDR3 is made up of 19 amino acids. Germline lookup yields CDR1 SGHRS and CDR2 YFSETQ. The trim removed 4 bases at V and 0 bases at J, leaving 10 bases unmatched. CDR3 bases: TGCGCCAGCAGCGCGTCGACTAGCGGGAGGCAGAGCTCCTACAATGAGCAGTTCTTC. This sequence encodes CASSASTSGRQSSYNEQFF.

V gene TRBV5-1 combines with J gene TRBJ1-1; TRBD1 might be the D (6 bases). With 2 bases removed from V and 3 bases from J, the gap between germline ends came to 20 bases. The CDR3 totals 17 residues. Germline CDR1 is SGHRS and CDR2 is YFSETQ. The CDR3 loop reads CASSFRGLKSLYTEAFF. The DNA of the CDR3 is TGCGCCAGCAGCTTTAGGGGGTTGAAGTCCCTTTACACTGAAGCTTTCTTT.